This TCR beta chain was obtained from a study of beta chain features in type 1 diabetes. The wider study: Sorted cells numbering over 95,000,000 were examined across all samples.

There are a few counts of this clone. The antigen is undetermined. Expressed TCRB transcripts were sequenced, since all the RNA that had been isolated was reverse transcribed. Sequenced by immunoSEQ multiplex PCR; TCRdb stores in-frame clones only, minus some. The sample comprises 500,000 to 650,000 clones, approximately 13% of which are singletons, and more than 0.1% rests with the top ten. The study, taken as a whole, reports: There was no resolution here of whether HLA type influences TCRB rearrangement. Among all four CD4+ subsets, Type 1 diabetes patients had TCRB CDR3s that were moderately but significantly shorter.

Populations obtained by sorting all exceeded 98% purity. This CDR3 is 14 amino acids long. Trimming pared 5 bases from V and 4 bases from J, leaving 13 bases between. CDR1 SGHTA and CDR2 FQGNSA come from the germline V gene. What was sequenced was naive CD4+ T cells from blood. J is TRBJ2-3 and V is TRBV7-2; TRBD2 is a possible D gene (5 bases). The receptor's source is a young man with type 1 diabetes. Here the CDR3 reads CASSTRAASDTQYF. The CDR3, as DNA: TGTGCCAGCAGCACTAGGGCCGCGTCAGATACGCAGTATTTT.